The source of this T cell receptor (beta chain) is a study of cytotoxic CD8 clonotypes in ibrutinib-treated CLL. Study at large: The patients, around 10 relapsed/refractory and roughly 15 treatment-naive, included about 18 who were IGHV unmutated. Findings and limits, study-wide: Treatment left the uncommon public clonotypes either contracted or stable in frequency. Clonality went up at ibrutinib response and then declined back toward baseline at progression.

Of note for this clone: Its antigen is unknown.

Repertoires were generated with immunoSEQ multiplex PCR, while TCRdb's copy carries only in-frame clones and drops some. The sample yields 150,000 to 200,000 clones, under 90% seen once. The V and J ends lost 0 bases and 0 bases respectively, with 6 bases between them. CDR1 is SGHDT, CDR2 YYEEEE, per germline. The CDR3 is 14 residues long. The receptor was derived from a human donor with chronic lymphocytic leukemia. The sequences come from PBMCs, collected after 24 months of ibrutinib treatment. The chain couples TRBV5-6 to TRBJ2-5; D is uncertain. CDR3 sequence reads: CASSLAGYQETQYF. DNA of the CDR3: TGTGCCAGCAGCTTGGCCGGGTACCAAGAGACCCAGTACTTC.